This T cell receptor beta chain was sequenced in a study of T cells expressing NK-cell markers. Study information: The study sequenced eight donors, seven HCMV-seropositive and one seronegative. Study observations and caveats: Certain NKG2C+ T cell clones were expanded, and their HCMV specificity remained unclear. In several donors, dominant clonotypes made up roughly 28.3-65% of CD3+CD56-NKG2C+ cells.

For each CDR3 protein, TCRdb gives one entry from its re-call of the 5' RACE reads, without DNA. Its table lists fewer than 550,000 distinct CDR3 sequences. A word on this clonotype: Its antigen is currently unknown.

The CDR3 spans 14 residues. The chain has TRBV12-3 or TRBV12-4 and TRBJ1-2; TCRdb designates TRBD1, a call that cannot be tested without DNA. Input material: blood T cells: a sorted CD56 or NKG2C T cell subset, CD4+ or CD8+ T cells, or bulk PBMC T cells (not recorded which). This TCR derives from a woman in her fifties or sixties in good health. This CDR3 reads CASAPTGANYGYTF.